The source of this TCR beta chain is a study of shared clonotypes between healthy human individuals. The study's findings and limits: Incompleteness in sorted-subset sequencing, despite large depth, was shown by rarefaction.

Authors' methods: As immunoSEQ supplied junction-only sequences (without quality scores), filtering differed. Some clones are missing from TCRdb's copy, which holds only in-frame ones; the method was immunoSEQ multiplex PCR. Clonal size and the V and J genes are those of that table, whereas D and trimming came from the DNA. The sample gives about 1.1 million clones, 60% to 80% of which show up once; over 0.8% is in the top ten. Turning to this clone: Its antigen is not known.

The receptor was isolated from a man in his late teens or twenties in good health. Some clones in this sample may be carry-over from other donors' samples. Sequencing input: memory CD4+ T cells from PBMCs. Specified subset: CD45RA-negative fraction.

The CDR3 nucleotides are TGTGCCAGCAGCAAAGGACAGTACACTGAAGCTTTCTTT. This encodes CASSKGQYTEAFF. This chain uses TRBV28 with TRBJ1-1; maybe TRBD1 (6 bases). From germline, CDR1 is MDHEN and CDR2 SYDVKM. V was shortened by 6 bases and J by 3 bases, with 11 bases between the two germline ends. The CDR3 runs to 13 residues.